These 13 T cell receptor beta chains were all obtained from the same sample, sequenced in a study of cytomegalovirus exposure and HLA in healthy donors. The study ran its PCR with 60 Vbeta and 13 Jbeta primers. The protocol was immunoSEQ multiplex PCR, while the TCRdb copy is restricted to in-frame clones and leaves out a portion. The sample lists 200,000 to 250,000 clones, 75% to 85% occurring once. Sequenced: PBMCs. Receptors originate from a woman aged 60 to 75 in good health and CMV-seropositive.

This clone occurred once. This chain joins TRBV6-1 and TRBJ2-3; 9 nucleotides align to TRBD2. V trimming: 3 bases; J trimming: 2 bases; junction bases outside the gene matches: 6. The CDR3 contains 16 residues. From germline, CDR1 is MNHNS and CDR2 SASEGT. Written as DNA, the CDR3 is TGTGCCAGCAGTGACGGACTAGCGATATCCACAGATACGCAGTATTTT. Encoded protein: CASSDGLAISTDTQYF.

J is TRBJ2-7 and V is TRBV9; 9 nucleotides line up with TRBD2. CDR1 is SGDLS, CDR2 YYNGEE, per germline. CDR3 length: 15 amino acids. V was pared by 0 bases and J by 4 bases, with 5 bases of the junction left unmatched. The CDR3 DNA reads TGTGCCAGCAGCGTAGGCGGGGGGGTATTATACGAGCAGTACTTC. Its protein is CASSVGGGVLYEQYF.

The V call is TRBV15, the J call TRBJ2-6, with 9 bases that match TRBD1. Trimming took 5 bases from V and 0 from J; bases not matched to a gene: 8. The germline V gene has CDR1 LNHNV and CDR2 YYDKDF (reference sequence). CDR3 length: 18 amino acids. CDR3 residues: CATSPRTGDRSGANVLTF. CDR3 bases: TGTGCCACCAGCCCTAGGACAGGGGACCGCTCTGGGGCCAACGTCCTGACTTTC.

This chain uses TRBV15 with TRBJ1-5, with a possible D match to TRBD1 (6 bases). CDR3 length equals 17 residues. In germline, CDR1 is LNHNV, CDR2 YYDKDF (reference sequence). V lost 0 bases, J lost 0 bases, and 12 bases lay in between. The CDR3 sequence: CATSRDSGQYSNQPQHF. The CDR3 DNA sequence: TGTGCCACCAGCAGAGATTCCGGACAGTATAGCAATCAGCCCCAGCATTTT.

The J gene is TRBJ1-2, the V gene TRBV15, with TRBD1 as a possible D gene (5 bases). The CDR3 totals 14 residues. The V gene's germline CDR1 is LNHNV and CDR2 YYDKDF (reference sequence). V shed 0 bases and J shed 5 bases, with 10 bases lying between them. DNA for the CDR3: TGTGCCACCAGCAGAGATCAAGGGACTTATGGCTACACCTTC. This encodes CATSRDQGTYGYTF. Using reference TRBV15 and TRBJ1-2 for the parts outside the CDR3, the full variable domain is DAMVIQNPRYQVTQFGKPVTLSCSQTLNHNVMYWYQQKSSQAPKLLFHYYDKDFNNEADTPDNFQSRRPNTSFCFLDIRSPGLGDTAMYLCATSRDQGTYGYTFGSGTRLTVV.

This clone was detected once. The chain joins TRBV4-2 to TRBJ2-2; 7 bases align to TRBD1. Looked up from germline, CDR1 is LGHNA and CDR2 is YNFKEQ. This CDR3 region has 14 residues. V shed 4 bases, J shed 6 bases, and the junction held 5 bases outside the gene matches. The CDR3 nucleotides are TGTGCCAGCAGCCCGACTGACAGGGCCGGGGAGCTGTTTTTT. Its protein product is CASSPTDRAGELFF.

This chain links TRBV11-1 with TRBJ2-7, with D possibly TRBD2 on 6 matching bases. Germline-derived CDR1 and CDR2 are SGHAT and FQDESV (reference sequence). CDR3 length: 13 residues. V shed 8 bases and J shed 0 bases, with 11 bases lying between them. CDR3 DNA: TGTGCCAGCGGACGGGAGCTCTCCTACGAGCAGTACTTC. Its translation: CASGRELSYEQYF.

V is TRBV2 and J is TRBJ1-2; 7 positions agree with TRBD1. The CDR3 is made up of 13 amino acids. Germline V CDR1 and CDR2: SNHLY, FYNNEI. V lost 5 bases and J lost 8; bases outside the gene matches: 8. DNA for the CDR3: TGTGCCAGCAGTTTTCAACAGGGGATCGGCTACACCTTC. This encodes CASSFQQGIGYTF.

The chain joins TRBV5-1 to TRBJ2-7; the D is unclear. V was shortened by 0 bases and J by 0 bases, with 13 bases between the two germline ends. The CDR3 covers 16 residues. CDR1 and CDR2 (germline): SGHRS, YFSETQ. The CDR3 reads CASSLGARSLSYEQYF. The CDR3 DNA is TGCGCCAGCAGCTTGGGGGCGCGAAGCCTCTCCTACGAGCAGTACTTC.

The rearrangement links TRBV18 to TRBJ2-1; TRBD2 agrees at 12 bases. The trim removed 3 bases at V and 2 bases at J, leaving 5 bases unmatched. There are 17 residues in the CDR3. From germline, CDR1 is KGHSH and CDR2 LQKENI. Here the CDR3 reads CASSPMTSGSPYNEQFF. In DNA form, the CDR3 reads TGTGCCAGCTCACCGATGACTAGCGGGAGCCCCTACAATGAGCAGTTCTTC.

The rearrangement uses TRBV27 and TRBJ2-5; 11 bases match TRBD1. V trimming: 5 bases; J trimming: 5 bases; junction bases outside the gene matches: 7. The CDR3 has 15 amino acids. Germline CDR1 MNHEY, CDR2 SMNVEV (reference sequence). The CDR3: CASSGGQGAWETQYF. CDR3 DNA: TGTGCCAGCAGTGGAGGACAGGGGGCTTGGGAGACCCAGTACTTC.

This chain links TRBV2 with TRBJ1-4, with 10 bases aligning to TRBD1. The CDR3 extends over 14 amino acids. Germline V lookup: CDR1 SNHLY, CDR2 FYNNEI. J was trimmed by 7 bases and V by 6 bases; bases with no gene match: 5. For the CDR3, the DNA is TGTGCCAGCAGACTCCGGGACAGGGGTGAAAAACTGTTTTTT. Translating it yields CASRLRDRGEKLFF.

This clone was seen a handful of times. V and J are TRBV5-1 and TRBJ1-2; 10 nucleotides align to TRBD1. The CDR3 loop spans 13 amino acids. J gave up 8 bases and V 2 bases, and 3 bases lay outside the gene matches. The germline V gene encodes CDR1 SGHRS and CDR2 YFSETQ. The CDR3 sequence is CASSFGDRGGYTF. DNA of the CDR3: TGCGCCAGCAGCTTTGGGGACAGGGGAGGCTACACCTTC.